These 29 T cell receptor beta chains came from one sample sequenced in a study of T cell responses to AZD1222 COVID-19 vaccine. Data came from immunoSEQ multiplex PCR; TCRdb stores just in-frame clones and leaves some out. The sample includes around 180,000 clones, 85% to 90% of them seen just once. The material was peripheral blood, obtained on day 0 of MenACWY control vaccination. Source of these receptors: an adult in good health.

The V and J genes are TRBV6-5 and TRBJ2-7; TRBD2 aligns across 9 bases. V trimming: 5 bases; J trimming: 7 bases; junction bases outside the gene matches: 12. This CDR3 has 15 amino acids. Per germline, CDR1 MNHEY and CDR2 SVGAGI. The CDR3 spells CASSKKREALKEQYF. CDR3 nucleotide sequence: TGTGCCAGCAGTAAAAAGCGGGAGGCATTAAAAGAGCAGTACTTC.

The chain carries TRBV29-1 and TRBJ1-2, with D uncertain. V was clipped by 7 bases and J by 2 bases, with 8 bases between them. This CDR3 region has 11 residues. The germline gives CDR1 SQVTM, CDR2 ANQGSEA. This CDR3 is CSAVQNYGYTF. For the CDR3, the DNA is TGCAGCGCTGTCCAGAACTATGGCTACACCTTC.

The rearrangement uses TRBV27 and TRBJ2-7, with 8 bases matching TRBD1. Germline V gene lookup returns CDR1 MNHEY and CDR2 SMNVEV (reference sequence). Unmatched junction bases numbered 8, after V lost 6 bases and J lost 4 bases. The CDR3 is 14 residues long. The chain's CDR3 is CASSPGQGGYEQYF. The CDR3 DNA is TGTGCCAGCAGCCCCGGACAGGGAGGTTACGAGCAGTACTTC.

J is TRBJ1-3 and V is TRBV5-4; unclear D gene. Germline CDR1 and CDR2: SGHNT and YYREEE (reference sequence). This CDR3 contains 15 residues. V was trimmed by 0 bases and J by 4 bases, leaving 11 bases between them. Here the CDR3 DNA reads TGTGCCAGCAGCTTGGATTTGGTAAACGGAAACACCATATATTTT. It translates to CASSLDLVNGNTIYF.

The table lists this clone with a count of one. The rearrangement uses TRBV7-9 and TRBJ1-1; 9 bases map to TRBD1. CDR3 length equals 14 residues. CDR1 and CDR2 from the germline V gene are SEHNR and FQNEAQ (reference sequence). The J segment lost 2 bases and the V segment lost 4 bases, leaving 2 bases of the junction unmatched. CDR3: CASSSDRGNTEAFF. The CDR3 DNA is TGTGCCAGCAGCTCGGACAGGGGAAACACTGAAGCTTTCTTT.

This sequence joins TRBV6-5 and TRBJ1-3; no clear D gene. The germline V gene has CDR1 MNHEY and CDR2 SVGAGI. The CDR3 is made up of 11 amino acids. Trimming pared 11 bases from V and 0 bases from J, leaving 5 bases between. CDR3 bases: TGTGCCGTCCTCTCTGGAAACACCATATATTTT. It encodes CAVLSGNTIYF.

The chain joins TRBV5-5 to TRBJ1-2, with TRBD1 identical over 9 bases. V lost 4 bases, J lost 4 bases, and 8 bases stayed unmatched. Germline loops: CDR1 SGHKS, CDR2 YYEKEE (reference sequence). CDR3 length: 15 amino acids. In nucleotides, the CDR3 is TGTGCCAGCAGCCGCCGGGACAGGGACTTCTATGGCTACACCTTC. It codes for CASSRRDRDFYGYTF.

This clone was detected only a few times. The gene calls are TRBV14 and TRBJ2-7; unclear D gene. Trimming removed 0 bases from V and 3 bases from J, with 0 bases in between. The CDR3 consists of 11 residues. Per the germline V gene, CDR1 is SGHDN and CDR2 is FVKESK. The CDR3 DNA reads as TGTGCCAGCAGCCAAGACTACGAGCAGTACTTC. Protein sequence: CASSQDYEQYF.

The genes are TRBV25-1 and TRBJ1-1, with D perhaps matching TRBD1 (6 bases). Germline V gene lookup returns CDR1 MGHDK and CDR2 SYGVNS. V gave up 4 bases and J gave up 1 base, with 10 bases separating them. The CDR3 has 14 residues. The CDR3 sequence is CASSGAGANTEAFF. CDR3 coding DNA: TGTGCCAGCAGTGGGGCAGGGGCGAACACTGAAGCTTTCTTT. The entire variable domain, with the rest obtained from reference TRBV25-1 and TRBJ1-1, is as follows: EADIYQTPRYLVIGTGKKITLECSQTMGHDKMYWYQQDPGMELHLIHYSYGVNSTEKGDLSSESTVSRIRTEHFPLTLESARPSHTSQYLCASSGAGANTEAFFGQGTRLTVV.

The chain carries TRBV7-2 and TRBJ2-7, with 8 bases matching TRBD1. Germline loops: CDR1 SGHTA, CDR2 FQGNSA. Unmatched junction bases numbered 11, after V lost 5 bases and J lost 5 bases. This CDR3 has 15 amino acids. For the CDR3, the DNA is TGTGCCAGCAGCAGGAAAGCGGACAGGGCCCACGAGCAGTACTTC. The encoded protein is CASSRKADRAHEQYF.

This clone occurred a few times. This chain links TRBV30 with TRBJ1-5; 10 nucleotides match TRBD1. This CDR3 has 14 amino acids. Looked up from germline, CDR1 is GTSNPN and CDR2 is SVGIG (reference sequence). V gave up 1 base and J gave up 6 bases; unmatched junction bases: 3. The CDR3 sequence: CAWSGQGAGQPQHF. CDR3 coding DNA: TGTGCCTGGAGTGGACAGGGGGCAGGTCAGCCCCAGCATTTT.

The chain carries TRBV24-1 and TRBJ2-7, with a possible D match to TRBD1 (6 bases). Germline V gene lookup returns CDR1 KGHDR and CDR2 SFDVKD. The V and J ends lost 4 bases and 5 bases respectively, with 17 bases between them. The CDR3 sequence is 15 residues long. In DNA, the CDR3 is TGTGCCACCAGTGAGGGGTCCGGGACAAAGGACGAGCAGTACTTC. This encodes CATSEGSGTKDEQYF.

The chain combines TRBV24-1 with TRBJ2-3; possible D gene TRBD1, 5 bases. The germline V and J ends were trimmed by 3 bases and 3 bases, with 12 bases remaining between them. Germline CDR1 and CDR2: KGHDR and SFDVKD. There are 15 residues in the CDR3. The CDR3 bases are TGTGCCACCAGTGATCTGGGGCCGGAGACAGATACGCAGTATTTT. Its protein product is CATSDLGPETDTQYF.

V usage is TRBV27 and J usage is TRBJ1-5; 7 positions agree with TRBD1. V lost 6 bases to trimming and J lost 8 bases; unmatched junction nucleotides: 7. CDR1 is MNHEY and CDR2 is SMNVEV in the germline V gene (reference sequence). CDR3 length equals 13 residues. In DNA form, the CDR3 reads TGTGCCAGCAGGAGGGGGCCGGTGGAGCCCCAGCATTTT. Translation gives CASRRGPVEPQHF.

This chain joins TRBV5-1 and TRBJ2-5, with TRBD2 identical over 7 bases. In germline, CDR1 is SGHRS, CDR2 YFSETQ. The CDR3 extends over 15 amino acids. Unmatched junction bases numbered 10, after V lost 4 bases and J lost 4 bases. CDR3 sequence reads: CASSPTTLASETQYF. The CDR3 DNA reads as TGCGCCAGCAGCCCTACCACACTAGCGTCAGAGACCCAGTACTTC. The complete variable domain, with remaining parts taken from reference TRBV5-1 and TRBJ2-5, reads KAGVTQTPRYLIKTRGQQVTLSCSPISGHRSVSWYQQTPGQGLQFLFEYFSETQRNKGNFPGRFSGRQFSNSRSEMNVSTLELGDSALYLCASSPTTLASETQYFGPGTRLLVL.

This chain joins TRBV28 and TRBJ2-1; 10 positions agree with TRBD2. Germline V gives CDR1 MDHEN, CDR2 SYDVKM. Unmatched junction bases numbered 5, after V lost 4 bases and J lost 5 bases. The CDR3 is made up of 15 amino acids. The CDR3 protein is CASSSSSGSNNEQFF. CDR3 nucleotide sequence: TGTGCCAGCAGTTCTTCTAGCGGGAGTAACAATGAGCAGTTCTTC.

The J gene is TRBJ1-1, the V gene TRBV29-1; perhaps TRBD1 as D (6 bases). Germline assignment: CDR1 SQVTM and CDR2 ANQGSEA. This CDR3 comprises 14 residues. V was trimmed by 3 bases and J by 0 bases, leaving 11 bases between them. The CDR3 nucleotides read TGCAGCGTTGATCGGGACAACATGAACACTGAAGCTTTCTTT. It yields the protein CSVDRDNMNTEAFF.

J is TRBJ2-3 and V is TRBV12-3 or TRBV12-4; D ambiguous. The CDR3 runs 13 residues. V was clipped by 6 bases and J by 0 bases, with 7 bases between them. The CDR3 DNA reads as TGTGCCAGCAGCCTCCGGAGCACAGATACGCAGTATTTT. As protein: CASSLRSTDTQYF.

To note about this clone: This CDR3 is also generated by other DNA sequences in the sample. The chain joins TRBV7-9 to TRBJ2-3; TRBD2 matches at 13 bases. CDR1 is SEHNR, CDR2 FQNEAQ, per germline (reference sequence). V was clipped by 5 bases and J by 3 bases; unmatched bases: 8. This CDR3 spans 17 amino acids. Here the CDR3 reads CASSRTSGGMGTDTQYF. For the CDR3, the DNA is TGTGCCAGCAGCCGGACTAGCGGGGGCATGGGTACAGATACGCAGTATTTT.

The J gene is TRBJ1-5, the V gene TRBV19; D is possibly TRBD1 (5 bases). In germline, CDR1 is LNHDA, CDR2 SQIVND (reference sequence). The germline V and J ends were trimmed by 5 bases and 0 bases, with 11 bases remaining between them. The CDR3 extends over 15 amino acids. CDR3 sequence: CASSLDNNSNQPQHF. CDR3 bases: TGTGCCAGTAGTTTGGACAATAATAGCAATCAGCCCCAGCATTTT.

The CDR3 region is CASSGRALSNEQFF. The CDR3 nucleotides are TGTGCCAGCAGTGGGAGAGCCCTTTCCAATGAGCAGTTCTTC. V usage is TRBV27 and J usage is TRBJ2-1, with D maybe TRBD2 (5 bases). CDR3 size: 14 residues. Trimming shortened V by 5 bases and J by 6 bases, and 14 bases separated the two germline ends. CDR1 is MNHEY and CDR2 is SMNVEV in the germline V gene (reference sequence).

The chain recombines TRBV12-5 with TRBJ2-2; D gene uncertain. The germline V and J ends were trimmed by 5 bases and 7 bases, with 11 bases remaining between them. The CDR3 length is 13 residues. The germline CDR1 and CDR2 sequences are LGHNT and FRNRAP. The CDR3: CASGQEMRGELFF. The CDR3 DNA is TGTGCTAGTGGTCAAGAAATGCGCGGGGAGCTGTTTTTT.

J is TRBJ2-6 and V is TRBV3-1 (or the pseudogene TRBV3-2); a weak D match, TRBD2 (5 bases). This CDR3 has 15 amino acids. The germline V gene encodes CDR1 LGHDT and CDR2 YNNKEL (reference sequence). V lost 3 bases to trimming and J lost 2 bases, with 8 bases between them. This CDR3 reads CASSQWETGANVLTF. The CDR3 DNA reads TGTGCCAGCAGCCAGTGGGAGACTGGGGCCAACGTCCTGACTTTC.

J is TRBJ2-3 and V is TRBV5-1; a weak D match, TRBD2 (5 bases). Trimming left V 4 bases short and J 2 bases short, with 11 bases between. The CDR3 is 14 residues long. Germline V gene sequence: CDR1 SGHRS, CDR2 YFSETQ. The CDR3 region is CASSPGETTDTQYF. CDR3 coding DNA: TGCGCCAGCAGCCCCGGGGAGACCACAGATACGCAGTATTTT.

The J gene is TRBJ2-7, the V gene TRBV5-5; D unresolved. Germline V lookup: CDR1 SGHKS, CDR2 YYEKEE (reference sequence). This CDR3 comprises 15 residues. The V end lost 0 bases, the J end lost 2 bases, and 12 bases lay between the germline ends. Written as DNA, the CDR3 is TGTGCCAGCAGCTTGGTTGGGTCTACGCCCTACGAGCAGTACTTC. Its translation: CASSLVGSTPYEQYF.

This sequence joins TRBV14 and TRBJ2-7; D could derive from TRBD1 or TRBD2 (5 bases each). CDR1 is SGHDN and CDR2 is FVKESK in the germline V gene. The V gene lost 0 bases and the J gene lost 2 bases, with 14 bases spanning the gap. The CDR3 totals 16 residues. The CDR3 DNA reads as TGTGCCAGCAGCCAAGACTCTGGGGGAGCAACCTACGAGCAGTACTTC. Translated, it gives CASSQDSGGATYEQYF.

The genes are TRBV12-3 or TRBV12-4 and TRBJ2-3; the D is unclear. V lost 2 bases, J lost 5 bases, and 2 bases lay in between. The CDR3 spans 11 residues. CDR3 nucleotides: TGTGCCAGCAGTTTAATAGATACGCAGTATTTT. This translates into CASSLIDTQYF.

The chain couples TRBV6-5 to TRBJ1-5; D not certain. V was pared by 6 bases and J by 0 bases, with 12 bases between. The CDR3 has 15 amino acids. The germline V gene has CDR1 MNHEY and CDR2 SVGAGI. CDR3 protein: CASRISRDSNQPQHF. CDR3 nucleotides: TGTGCCAGCAGGATCTCGCGGGATAGCAATCAGCCCCAGCATTTT.

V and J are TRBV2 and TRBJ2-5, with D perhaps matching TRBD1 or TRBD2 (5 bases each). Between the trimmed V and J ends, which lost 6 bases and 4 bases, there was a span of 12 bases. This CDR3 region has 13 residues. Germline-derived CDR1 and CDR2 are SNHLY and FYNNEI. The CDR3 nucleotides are TGTGCCAGCAGGTCGAGGGGTGGAGAGACCCAGTACTTC. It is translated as CASRSRGGETQYF.